This record covers a single T cell receptor beta chain. This entry belongs to a study of blood T cell repertoires in COVID-19. On the study more broadly: Acute and convalescent COVID-19 samples came from the United States, Italy and Spain. T cells, B-cell-depleted T cells, or PBMCs supplied cDNA or gDNA.

Study processing details: Amplification from reference gene primers served as the basis for estimated nucleated cell counts. TCRdb's copy holds only in-frame clones and misses some; the assay was immunoSEQ multiplex PCR. V and J calls plus clone size are reproduced from that table; the DNA served to infer D and trimming. The sample consists of about 110,000 clones, 80% of them appearing once. The CDR3 length is 14 residues. Germline V gene lookup returns CDR1 SGHRS and CDR2 YFSETQ. Trimming took off 7 bases at V and 8 bases at J, with 20 bases between the two ends. The source material was peripheral blood. The chain joins TRBV5-1 to TRBJ2-3; a weak D match, TRBD2 (6 bases). This clonotype was obtained from a human donor in a cohort sampled during active or convalescent COVID-19. The chain's CDR3 is CASGPGETYLTQYF. The DNA for the CDR3 is TGCGCCAGCGGGCCGGGGGAAACATATCTTACGCAGTATTTT.